The 23 T cell receptor beta chains below come from one sample, sequenced in a study of cytotoxic CD8 clonotypes in ibrutinib-treated CLL. Sequencing was performed with immunoSEQ multiplex PCR; in TCRdb, only in-frame clones are kept and a portion is missing. The profile shows approximately 280,000 clones, around 77% of them singletons. The sequences come from PBMCs, collected at disease progression, from a patient treated with ibrutinib. The receptors originated from a human donor with chronic lymphocytic leukemia.

In its sample, this clone was seen once. This chain connects TRBV5-4 to TRBJ1-2; no reliable D call. The CDR3 spans 15 residues. From germline, CDR1 is SGHNT and CDR2 YYREEE (reference sequence). The V end lost 4 bases, the J end lost 5 bases, and 18 bases lay between the germline ends. The CDR3: CASSPVPMQGYGYTF. The CDR3 nucleotides are TGTGCCAGCAGCCCTGTCCCCATGCAAGGGTATGGCTACACCTTC.

The gene calls are TRBV9 and TRBJ1-1; D is unclear. This CDR3 is built from 13 residues. Looked up from germline, CDR1 is SGDLS and CDR2 is YYNGEE. The germline V and J ends were trimmed by 10 bases and 1 base, with 14 bases remaining between them. The CDR3 protein is CASTKATNTEAFF. In DNA, the CDR3 is TGTGCCTCAACTAAGGCCACGAACACTGAAGCTTTCTTT.

This CDR3 is CSVEVGGTYTEAFF. CDR3 in DNA: TGCAGCGTCGAGGTTGGGGGTACGTACACTGAAGCTTTCTTT. J is TRBJ1-1 and V is TRBV29-1; D is perhaps TRBD1 (5 bases). CDR3 length: 14 residues. The germline V gene has CDR1 SQVTM and CDR2 ANQGSEA. Trimming took 6 bases from V and 3 from J, leaving 17 bases between them.

The chain combines TRBV14 with TRBJ1-2; a weak D match, TRBD1 (5 bases). V was clipped by 4 bases and J by 2 bases, with 5 bases between them. Germline lookup yields CDR1 SGHDN and CDR2 FVKESK. The CDR3 has 12 amino acids. The CDR3 DNA reads as TGTGCCAGCAGCCGGGACAACTATGGCTACACCTTC. Its translation: CASSRDNYGYTF.

V usage is TRBV6-5 and J usage is TRBJ2-5; TRBD2 agrees at 7 bases. The length of the CDR3 is 14 residues. Germline assignment: CDR1 MNHEY and CDR2 SVGAGI. Trimming at V came to 6 bases and at J to 2 bases, leaving 6 bases not matched to a gene. This CDR3 is CASRGTTIQETQYF. The CDR3 nucleotides are TGTGCCAGCAGAGGGACTACGATACAAGAGACCCAGTACTTC.

This clone was counted a few times. This sequence joins TRBV5-6 and TRBJ1-6, with D unresolved. The V and J ends lost 6 bases and 7 bases respectively, with 8 bases between them. CDR1 and CDR2 from the germline V gene are SGHDT and YYEEEE. The CDR3 is 12 amino acids. CDR3 sequence reads: CASKSGNSPLHF. The CDR3 DNA sequence: TGTGCCAGCAAAAGCGGGAATTCACCCCTCCACTTT.

The chain carries TRBV11-3 and TRBJ2-1; 12 bases align to TRBD2. J lost 9 bases, V lost 5 bases, and 2 bases had no gene match. CDR1 and CDR2 from the germline V gene are SGHNT and YENEEA. CDR3 length: 13 amino acids. Written as DNA, the CDR3 is TGTGCCAGCAGCCTGACTAGCGGGGGTGAGCAGTTCTTC. Protein sequence: CASSLTSGGEQFF.

This chain joins TRBV2 and TRBJ1-2, with a possible D match to TRBD1 (6 bases). Germline V lookup: CDR1 SNHLY, CDR2 FYNNEI. The length of the CDR3 is 13 residues. Trimming cost V 4 bases and J 8 bases, with 14 bases left between them. As DNA, the CDR3 is TGTGCCAGCAGTGTCCGCGGGGGCCAAGGCTACACCTTC. Its protein product is CASSVRGGQGYTF. Using reference TRBV2 and TRBJ1-2 for the parts outside the CDR3, the full variable domain is EPEVTQTPSHQVTQMGQEVILRCVPISNHLYFYWYRQILGQKVEFLVSFYNNEISEKSEIFDDQFSVERPDGSNFTLKIRSTKLEDSAMYFCASSVRGGQGYTFGSGTRLTVV.

The CDR3 is CASSPPGGGNIQYF. The DNA for the CDR3 is TGTGCCAGCTCACCCCCGGGGGGCGGCAACATTCAGTACTTC. V usage is TRBV18 and J usage is TRBJ2-4, with a weak D call TRBD2 (7 bases). The length of the CDR3 is 14 residues. V gave up 3 bases and J gave up 7 bases, with 13 bases separating them. Germline CDR1 reads KGHSH; CDR2 reads LQKENI.

The chain combines TRBV10-2 with TRBJ2-1, with D perhaps TRBD1 (6 bases). The CDR3 length is 14 residues. Per the germline V gene, CDR1 is WSHSY and CDR2 is SAAADI. Deletions cut 6 bases from V and 1 base from J, with 10 bases between. Written as DNA, the CDR3 is TGCGCCAGCAGCTCCGGGACATCCTACAATGAGCAGTTCTTC. The encoded protein is CASSSGTSYNEQFF.

This clone was observed a single time. The chain joins TRBV9 to TRBJ2-1; 9 nucleotides align to TRBD1. Germline V gene sequence: CDR1 SGDLS, CDR2 YYNGEE. V shed 0 bases and J 5 bases; nucleotides not matched to a gene: 9. The CDR3 length is 17 residues. The chain's CDR3 is CASSVVGKQGANNEQFF. In DNA, the CDR3 is TGTGCCAGCAGCGTAGTGGGAAAACAGGGGGCAAACAATGAGCAGTTCTTC.

This clone was recorded at least ten times. The gene calls are TRBV7-9 and TRBJ1-2, with D possibly matching TRBD1 (6 bases). Looked up from germline, CDR1 is SEHNR and CDR2 is FQNEAQ (reference sequence). The ends were cut back, 0 bases at V and 1 base at J, with 12 bases in the middle. CDR3 length: 16 residues. CDR3 sequence: CASSLARGDNNYGYTF. CDR3 DNA: TGTGCCAGCAGCTTAGCGAGGGGGGATAATAACTATGGCTACACCTTC. The whole variable domain, remainder taken from reference TRBV7-9 and TRBJ1-2, is DTGVSQNPRHKITKRGQNVTFRCDPISEHNRLYWYRQTLGQGPEFLTYFQNEAQLEKSRLLSDRFSAERPKGSFSTLEIQRTEQGDSAMYLCASSLARGDNNYGYTFGSGTRLTVV.

The rearrangement links TRBV25-1 to TRBJ2-1; D may match TRBD1 or TRBD2 (6 bases each). The CDR3 runs 11 residues. CDR1 is MGHDK and CDR2 is SYGVNS in the germline V gene. Trimming cost V 8 bases and J 9 bases, with 11 bases left between them. The CDR3 DNA sequence: TGTGCCAGCGGACAGACTAGTGAGCAGTTCTTC. Protein product: CASGQTSEQFF.

In this sample, this clone turned up once. V is TRBV9 and J is TRBJ2-3, with 9 bases aligning to TRBD2. This CDR3 is 15 amino acids long. The ends lost 3 bases at V and 2 bases at J; junction bases unmatched: 4. Germline-derived CDR1 and CDR2 are SGDLS and YYNGEE. CDR3 loop: CASSAGGGATDTQYF. CDR3 in DNA: TGTGCCAGCAGCGCTGGCGGGGGGGCCACAGATACGCAGTATTTT.

The rearrangement uses TRBV5-6 and TRBJ2-2, with 9 bases matching TRBD2. Germline V gives CDR1 SGHDT, CDR2 YYEEEE. This CDR3 has 17 residues. J lost 7 bases, V lost 1 base, and 11 bases had no gene match. DNA for the CDR3: TGTGCCAGCAGCTTGCCTGCGGGGGGGCCCCGGGTCGGGGAGCTGTTTTTT. It encodes CASSLPAGGPRVGELFF.

V and J are TRBV9 and TRBJ2-1, with 9 bases aligning to TRBD2. This CDR3 has 15 amino acids. Germline CDR1 and CDR2: SGDLS and YYNGEE. V lost 0 bases, J lost 7 bases, and 5 bases stayed unmatched. The CDR3 DNA is TGTGCCAGCAGCGTAGTGGCGGGGGGGCTTAATGAGCAGTTCTTC. This sequence encodes CASSVVAGGLNEQFF. Using reference TRBV9 and TRBJ2-1 for the parts outside the CDR3, the full variable domain is DSGVTQTPKHLITATGQRVTLRCSPRSGDLSVYWYQQSLDQGLQFLIQYYNGEERAKGNILERFSAQQFPDLHSELNLSSLELGDSALYFCASSVVAGGLNEQFFGPGTRLTVL.

This rearrangement joins TRBV4-1 to TRBJ2-1, with 12 bases matching TRBD2. Germline loops: CDR1 MGHRA, CDR2 YSYEKL. The CDR3 covers 17 residues. V lost 0 bases to trimming and J lost 7 bases; unmatched junction nucleotides: 7. The CDR3 nucleotides read TGCGCCAGCAGCCAAGACGGACTAGCGGGGAGGTGGAATGAGCAGTTCTTC. It codes for CASSQDGLAGRWNEQFF.

The V call is TRBV27, the J call TRBJ2-7; D is ambiguous. V dropped 5 bases and J dropped 6 bases, with 14 bases sitting between them. Per the germline V gene, CDR1 is MNHEY and CDR2 is SMNVEV (reference sequence). This CDR3 has 13 residues. CDR3 nucleotide sequence: TGTGCCAGCAGTAGGGTTTTGTTGGGCGAGCAGTACTTC. Protein: CASSRVLLGEQYF.

In DNA, the CDR3 is TGCGCCAGCAGCGTGGCAGGGACGCCTAGCGGACCCTACGAGCAGTACTTC. As protein: CASSVAGTPSGPYEQYF. The gene calls are TRBV5-1 and TRBJ2-7; 7 nucleotides line up with TRBD2. The CDR3 loop spans 17 amino acids. Unmatched junction bases numbered 15, after V lost 4 bases and J lost 2 bases. The germline V gene has CDR1 SGHRS and CDR2 YFSETQ.

J is TRBJ2-1 and V is TRBV4-1; unclear D gene. Germline V gene data show CDR1 as MGHRA and CDR2 as YSYEKL. This CDR3 spans 14 amino acids. V lost 4 bases and J 7 bases, leaving 14 bases between the germline ends. DNA for the CDR3: TGCGCCAGCAGCCTTACCTCCCTCTTGAATGAGCAGTTCTTC. Its translation: CASSLTSLLNEQFF.

The chain recombines TRBV5-1 with TRBJ2-7, with D maybe TRBD2 (5 bases). This CDR3 has 15 amino acids. The germline V gene has CDR1 SGHRS and CDR2 YFSETQ. Trimming took off 0 bases at V and 4 bases at J, with 14 bases between the two ends. The CDR3 here is CASSLVGGYLYEQYF. For the CDR3, the DNA is TGCGCCAGCAGCTTGGTGGGCGGGTACCTTTACGAGCAGTACTTC.

The chain joins TRBV19 to TRBJ2-3, with D possibly being TRBD2 (6 bases). The length of the CDR3 is 14 residues. V lost 8 bases, J lost 0 bases, and 12 bases lay in between. Germline V gives CDR1 LNHDA, CDR2 SQIVND (reference sequence). The CDR3 DNA follows: TGTGCCAGTCGCTCGGCGGGGAGCACAGATACGCAGTATTTT. This translates into CASRSAGSTDTQYF.

The chain is built from TRBV15 and TRBJ1-5, with D unresolved. The length of the CDR3 is 17 residues. CDR1 and CDR2 from the germline V gene are LNHNV and YYDKDF (reference sequence). With 5 bases removed from V and 0 bases from J, the gap between germline ends came to 17 bases. The CDR3 loop reads CATSLRRLSHSNQPQHF. The CDR3 DNA is TGTGCCACCAGCCTGAGAAGGCTAAGCCATAGCAATCAGCCCCAGCATTTT.